One sample yielded the 25 T cell receptor beta chains listed below, sequenced in a study of blood T cell repertoires in COVID-19. TCRdb's copy holds only in-frame clones and misses some; the assay was immunoSEQ multiplex PCR. The profile shows 380,000 or so clones, around 84% of them singletons. Sequencing input: peripheral blood. The receptors were sampled from a human donor with acute or convalescent COVID-19. The donor label of this sample is uncertain.

This clone was observed a handful of times. This chain uses TRBV15 with TRBJ2-2, with D uncertain. CDR1 is LNHNV, CDR2 YYDKDF, per germline (reference sequence). V was shortened by 0 bases and J by 6 bases, with 5 bases between the two germline ends. The CDR3 is made up of 13 amino acids. In DNA, the CDR3 is TGTGCCACCAGCAGAGATAGCTCCGGGGAGCTGTTTTTT. Translation: CATSRDSSGELFF.

This clone came up once. The chain carries TRBV6-6 and TRBJ1-3; tentative D call: TRBD1 (5 bases). There are 15 residues in the CDR3. V lost 3 bases and J 2 bases, leaving 11 bases between the germline ends. Germline CDR1 MNHNY, CDR2 SVGAGI (reference sequence). CDR3 in amino acids: CASSYSTETGNTIYF. The CDR3 DNA reads TGTGCCAGCAGTTATTCGACAGAGACTGGAAACACCATATATTTT.

The rearrangement uses TRBV5-5 and TRBJ2-7, with 7 bases fitting TRBD1. The germline V gene encodes CDR1 SGHKS and CDR2 YYEKEE (reference sequence). The CDR3 has 13 residues. V was pared by 4 bases and J by 3 bases, with 4 bases of the junction left unmatched. Here the CDR3 reads CASSLDRYYEQYF. CDR3 DNA sequence: TGTGCCAGCAGCCTGGACAGGTACTACGAGCAGTACTTC.

This clone was observed a few times. The chain links TRBV12-3 or TRBV12-4 to TRBJ1-1; weak D call: TRBD1 (6 bases). The CDR3 sequence is 13 residues long. V lost 6 bases to trimming and J lost 4 bases, with 12 bases between them. DNA of the CDR3: TGTGCCAGCAGCAACAGGGTGGGCACTGAAGCTTTCTTT. Translated, it gives CASSNRVGTEAFF.

This rearrangement joins TRBV11-2 to TRBJ2-3, with 11 bases aligning to TRBD2. The germline CDR1 and CDR2 sequences are SGHAT and FQNNGV. The CDR3 runs 16 residues. V shed 5 bases, J shed 6 bases, and the junction held 10 bases outside the gene matches. CDR3 nucleotides: TGTGCCAGCAGCCCGCGCCCTCTAGCGGGAGGCGATACGCAGTATTTT. It codes for CASSPRPLAGGDTQYF.

V usage is TRBV21-1 and J usage is TRBJ1-2. TRBV21-1 is tagged as a pseudogene. The CDR3 is 12 amino acids. CDR3 sequence reads: CASAGGNSTTNF. CDR3 DNA: TGTGCCAGCGCCGGGGGAAACTCTACAACAAACTTC.

This clone was observed a single time. The rearrangement links TRBV9 to TRBJ2-1, with 11 bases identical to TRBD1. The germline gives CDR1 SGDLS, CDR2 YYNGEE. With 4 bases clipped from V and 3 bases from J, the junction kept 3 bases outside the gene matches. This CDR3 has 15 residues. The CDR3 sequence: CASSLGTGGYNEQFF. CDR3 coding DNA: TGTGCCAGCAGCCTCGGGACAGGGGGCTACAATGAGCAGTTCTTC. The full variable domain, its missing parts supplied by reference TRBV9 and TRBJ2-1, is DSGVTQTPKHLITATGQRVTLRCSPRSGDLSVYWYQQSLDQGLQFLIQYYNGEERAKGNILERFSAQQFPDLHSELNLSSLELGDSALYFCASSLGTGGYNEQFFGPGTRLTVL.

The chain carries TRBV6-1 and TRBJ2-7; the D gene is possibly TRBD1 (6 bases). This CDR3 is built from 16 residues. The germline gives CDR1 MNHNS, CDR2 SASEGT. Trimming stripped 4 bases from V and 2 bases from J, with 18 bases between. CDR3 nucleotide sequence: TGTGCCAGCAGTGGTCCACGACAGGAGCTTACCTACGAGCAGTACTTC. Translated: CASSGPRQELTYEQYF.

The chain combines TRBV7-8 with TRBJ2-5, with 8 bases matching TRBD1. The J segment lost 4 bases and the V segment lost 1 base, leaving 8 bases of the junction unmatched. This CDR3 has 16 amino acids. CDR1 is SGHVS, CDR2 FQNEAQ, per germline. The CDR3, as DNA: TGTGCCAGCAGCTTAGTTCGGGACAGGTTTGGAGAGACCCAGTACTTC. Its translation is CASSLVRDRFGETQYF.

The chain is built from TRBV18 and TRBJ2-1; TRBD2 matches 16 bases. The CDR3 has 16 residues. The V gene end was trimmed by 4 bases and the J gene end by 7 bases; junction bases not matched to a gene: 4. Germline CDR1 KGHSH, CDR2 LQKENI. For the CDR3, the DNA is TGTGCCAGCTCACTTCCGGGACTAGCGGGAGGGAATGAGCAGTTCTTC. Encoded protein: CASSLPGLAGGNEQFF.

The rearrangement joins TRBV2 to TRBJ2-4, with 9 nucleotides matching TRBD1. CDR3 length equals 11 residues. The trim removed 7 bases at V and 16 bases at J, leaving 8 bases unmatched. Germline V gene data show CDR1 as SNHLY and CDR2 as FYNNEI. The CDR3 nucleotides read TGTGCCAGCAACCCCGGGACAGGGAATTACTTC. It translates to CASNPGTGNYF.

This clone was detected only a few times. V is TRBV11-2 and J is TRBJ1-1; perhaps TRBD1 as D (5 bases). The V and J ends lost 1 base and 4 bases respectively, with 10 bases between them. The CDR3 loop spans 14 amino acids. Germline V lookup: CDR1 SGHAT, CDR2 FQNNGV. The chain's CDR3 is CASSLAVGGTEAFF. As DNA, the CDR3 is TGTGCCAGCAGCTTAGCTGTCGGGGGCACTGAAGCTTTCTTT.

The rearrangement joins TRBV4-1 to TRBJ2-3; TRBD2 aligns across 7 bases. With 4 bases clipped from V and 6 bases from J, the junction kept 7 bases outside the gene matches. The CDR3 is 14 residues long. CDR1 is MGHRA, CDR2 YSYEKL, per germline. Written as DNA, the CDR3 is TGCGCCAGCAGCCTCCGACTAGCAACGGATACGCAGTATTTT. It translates to CASSLRLATDTQYF.

This clone was detected a few times. Different DNA sequences within this sample yield the same CDR3. The genes are TRBV3-1 (or the pseudogene TRBV3-2) and TRBJ1-4; the D is unclear. The CDR3 consists of 12 residues. V gave up 5 bases and J gave up 7 bases, with 8 bases separating them. CDR1 is LGHDT, CDR2 YNNKEL, per germline (reference sequence). The CDR3 region has the DNA TGTGCCAGCAGCTCGGTTGGTGAAAAACTGTTTTTT. The encoded protein is CASSSVGEKLFF.

The rearrangement joins TRBV5-1 to TRBJ1-5; 7 nucleotides line up with TRBD1. The ends lost 4 bases at V and 1 base at J; junction bases unmatched: 5. Germline V CDR1 and CDR2: SGHRS, YFSETQ. The CDR3 totals 15 residues. DNA of the CDR3: TGCGCCAGCAGCCGCACGGGACAGAGCAATCAGCCCCAGCATTTT. Its protein product is CASSRTGQSNQPQHF.

The chain uses TRBV19 and TRBJ2-2; the match to TRBD1 covers 7 bases. This CDR3 spans 14 amino acids. Germline CDR1 reads LNHDA; CDR2 reads SQIVND (reference sequence). V was clipped by 7 bases and J by 5 bases; unmatched bases: 7. CDR3 sequence reads: CASTGGLRTGELFF. The CDR3 region has the DNA TGTGCCAGTACAGGGGGATTGAGGACCGGGGAGCTGTTTTTT.

There are many counts of this clone. The identical CDR3 is also encoded by other nucleotide sequences in the sample. The chain recombines TRBV18 with TRBJ1-1; TRBD1 is a possible D gene (6 bases). V lost 5 bases, J lost 1 base, and 11 bases lay in between. Germline V CDR1 and CDR2: KGHSH, LQKENI. The CDR3 consists of 14 residues. The CDR3, as DNA: TGTGCCAGCTCATCGACAGGAGAGAACACTGAAGCTTTCTTT. Residues: CASSSTGENTEAFF.

The chain has TRBV19 and TRBJ2-5; 9 bases line up with TRBD1. The CDR3 totals 13 residues. Losses at the gene ends were 4 bases for V and 14 bases for J; bases not matched to a gene: 11. Germline assignment: CDR1 LNHDA and CDR2 SQIVND (reference sequence). The CDR3 DNA sequence: TGTGCCAGTAGTAAAACGCGGACAGGGGAATTATACTTC. Amino acid sequence: CASSKTRTGELYF. Full variable domain (missing parts from reference TRBV19 and TRBJ2-5): DGGITQSPKYLFRKEGQNVTLSCEQNLNHDAMYWYRQDPGQGLRLIYYSQIVNDFQKGDIAEGYSVSREKKESFPLTVTSAQKNPTAFYLCASSKTRTGELYFGPGTRLLVL.

This sequence joins TRBV15 and TRBJ2-7; D unclear. Deletions cut 8 bases from V and 0 bases from J, with 8 bases between. This CDR3 contains 12 residues. CDR1 LNHNV and CDR2 YYDKDF come from the germline V gene (reference sequence). In DNA form, the CDR3 reads TGTGCCACCGGCGACAACTCCTACGAGCAGTACTTC. Translation: CATGDNSYEQYF.

The chain has TRBV3-1 (or the pseudogene TRBV3-2) and TRBJ2-7; TRBD1 matches at 8 bases. This CDR3 has 14 amino acids. J was trimmed by 6 bases and V by 4 bases; bases with no gene match: 8. Germline loops: CDR1 LGHDT, CDR2 YNNKEL (reference sequence). The CDR3 protein is CASSPLLTGGEQYF. CDR3 in DNA: TGTGCCAGCAGCCCACTCCTCACAGGGGGCGAGCAGTACTTC.

Concerning this clone itself: The sample contains more than one DNA sequence encoding this CDR3. The J gene is TRBJ1-5, the V gene TRBV19, with 8 bases lining up with TRBD1. Germline V gene sequence: CDR1 LNHDA, CDR2 SQIVND (reference sequence). The CDR3 has 14 residues. J lost 4 bases, V lost 1 base, and 0 bases had no gene match. The CDR3 loop is CASSIGTGNQPQHF. CDR3 DNA sequence: TGTGCCAGTAGTATAGGGACAGGGAATCAGCCCCAGCATTTT.

Comment on this clone: In the same sample, other DNA sequences code for this CDR3. This rearrangement joins TRBV14 to TRBJ2-1; 7 bases are shared with TRBD1. This CDR3 has 14 amino acids. J lost 3 bases, V lost 3 bases, and 2 bases had no gene match. CDR1 and CDR2 (germline): SGHDN, FVKESK. The CDR3 loop reads CASSQNRGYNEQFF. CDR3 sequence (DNA): TGTGCCAGCAGCCAGAACAGGGGCTACAATGAGCAGTTCTTC.

V is TRBV5-1 and J is TRBJ2-5; 11 nucleotides line up with TRBD2. The J segment lost 2 bases and the V segment lost 1 base, leaving 4 bases of the junction unmatched. The CDR3 is made up of 16 amino acids. Germline lookup yields CDR1 SGHRS and CDR2 YFSETQ. The CDR3 region is CASSLLAGGTQETQYF. CDR3 coding DNA: TGCGCCAGCAGCTTGCTAGCGGGGGGCACTCAAGAGACCCAGTACTTC. Supplemented by reference TRBV5-1 and TRBJ2-5, the full variable domain reads KAGVTQTPRYLIKTRGQQVTLSCSPISGHRSVSWYQQTPGQGLQFLFEYFSETQRNKGNFPGRFSGRQFSNSRSEMNVSTLELGDSALYLCASSLLAGGTQETQYFGPGTRLLVL.

V usage is TRBV4-2 and J usage is TRBJ1-1; D not certain. V was clipped by 3 bases and J by 3 bases, with 11 bases between them. This CDR3 region has 14 residues. The germline gives CDR1 LGHNA, CDR2 YNFKEQ. CDR3 bases: TGTGCCAGCAGCCACGCCGGGTACGACACTGAAGCTTTCTTT. Protein product: CASSHAGYDTEAFF.

The chain is built from TRBV5-8 and TRBJ2-4; TRBD1 might be the D (6 bases). Deletions cut 4 bases from V and 9 bases from J, with 20 bases between. CDR3 size: 15 residues. The germline V gene has CDR1 SGHTS and CDR2 YDEGEE. DNA of the CDR3: TGTGCCAGCAGCGCCGTACAGGGACGAGGTGGCATTCAGTACTTC. It specifies CASSAVQGRGGIQYF.